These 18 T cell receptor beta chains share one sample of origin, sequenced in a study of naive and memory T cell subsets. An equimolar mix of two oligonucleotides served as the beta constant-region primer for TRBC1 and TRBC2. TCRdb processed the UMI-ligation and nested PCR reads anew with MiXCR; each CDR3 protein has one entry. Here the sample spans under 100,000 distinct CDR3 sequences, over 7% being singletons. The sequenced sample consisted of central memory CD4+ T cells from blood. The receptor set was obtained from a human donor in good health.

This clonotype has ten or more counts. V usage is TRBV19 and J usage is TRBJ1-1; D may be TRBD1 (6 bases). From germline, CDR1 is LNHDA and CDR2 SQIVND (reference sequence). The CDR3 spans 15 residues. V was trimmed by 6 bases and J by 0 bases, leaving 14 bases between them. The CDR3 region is CASRVEGHLNTEAFF. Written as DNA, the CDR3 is TGTGCCAGTAGGGTGGAGGGACACCTGAACACTGAAGCTTTCTTT. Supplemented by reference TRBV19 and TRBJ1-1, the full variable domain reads DGGITQSPKYLFRKEGQNVTLSCEQNLNHDAMYWYRQDPGQGLRLIYYSQIVNDFQKGDIAEGYSVSREKKESFPLTVTSAQKNPTAFYLCASRVEGHLNTEAFFGQGTRLTVV.

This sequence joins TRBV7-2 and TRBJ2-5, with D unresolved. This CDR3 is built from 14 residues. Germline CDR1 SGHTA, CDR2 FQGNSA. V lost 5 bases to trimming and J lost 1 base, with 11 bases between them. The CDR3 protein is CASSINPVQETQYF. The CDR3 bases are TGTGCCAGCAGCATAAACCCCGTCCAAGAGACCCAGTACTTC.

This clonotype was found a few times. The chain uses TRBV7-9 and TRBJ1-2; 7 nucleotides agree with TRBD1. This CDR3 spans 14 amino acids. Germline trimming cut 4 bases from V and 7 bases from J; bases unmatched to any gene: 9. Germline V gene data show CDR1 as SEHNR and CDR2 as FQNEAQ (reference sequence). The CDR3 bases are TGTGCCAGCAGCTCCAAGACAGGGATTACTGGCTACACCTTC. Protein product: CASSSKTGITGYTF.

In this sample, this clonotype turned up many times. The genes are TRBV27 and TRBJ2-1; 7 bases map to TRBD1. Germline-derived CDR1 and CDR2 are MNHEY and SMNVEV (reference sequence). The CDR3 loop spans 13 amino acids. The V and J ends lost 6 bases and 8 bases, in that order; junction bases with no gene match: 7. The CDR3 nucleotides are TGTGCCAGCAGGGTGACAGGGCGGGATGAGCAGTTCTTC. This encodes CASRVTGRDEQFF.

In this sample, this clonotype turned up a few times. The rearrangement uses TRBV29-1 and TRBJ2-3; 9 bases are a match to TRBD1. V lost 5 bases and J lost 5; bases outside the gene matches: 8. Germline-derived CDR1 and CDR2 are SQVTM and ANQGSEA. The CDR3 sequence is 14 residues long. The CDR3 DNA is TGCAGCGTTAGGTGGACAGGGGTCCAAGATACGCAGTATTTT. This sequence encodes CSVRWTGVQDTQYF.

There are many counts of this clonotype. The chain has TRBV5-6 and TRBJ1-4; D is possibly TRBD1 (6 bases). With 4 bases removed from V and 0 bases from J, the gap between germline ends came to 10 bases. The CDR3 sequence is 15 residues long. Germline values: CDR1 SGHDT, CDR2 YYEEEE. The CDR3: CASSVYRATNEKLFF. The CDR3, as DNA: TGTGCCAGCAGCGTCTACAGGGCAACTAATGAAAAACTGTTTTTT.

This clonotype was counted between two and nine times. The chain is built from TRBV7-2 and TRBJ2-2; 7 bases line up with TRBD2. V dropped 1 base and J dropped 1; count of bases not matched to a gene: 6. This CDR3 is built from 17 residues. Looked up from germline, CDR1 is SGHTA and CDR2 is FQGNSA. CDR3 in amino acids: CASSLGSRGRNTGELFF. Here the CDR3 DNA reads TGTGCCAGCAGCTTAGGGTCTCGCGGGAGGAACACCGGGGAGCTGTTTTTT.

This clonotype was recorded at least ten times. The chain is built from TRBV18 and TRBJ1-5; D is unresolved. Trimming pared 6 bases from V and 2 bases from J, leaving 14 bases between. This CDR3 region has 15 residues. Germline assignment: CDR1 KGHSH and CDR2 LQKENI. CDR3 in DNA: TGTGCCAGCTCCCTTGGGGAGGGTGGCAATCAGCCCCAGCATTTT. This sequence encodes CASSLGEGGNQPQHF.

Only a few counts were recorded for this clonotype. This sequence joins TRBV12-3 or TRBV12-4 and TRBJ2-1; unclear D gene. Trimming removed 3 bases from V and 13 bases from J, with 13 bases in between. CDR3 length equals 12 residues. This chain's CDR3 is CASSFLLSHQFF. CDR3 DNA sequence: TGTGCCAGCAGTTTTCTGCTAAGTCACCAGTTCTTC.

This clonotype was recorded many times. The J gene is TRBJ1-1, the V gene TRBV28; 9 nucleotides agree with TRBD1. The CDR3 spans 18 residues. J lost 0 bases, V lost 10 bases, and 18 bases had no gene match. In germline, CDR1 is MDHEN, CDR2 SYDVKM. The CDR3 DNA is TGTGCCACCCACAGGGGGCTGAGGCTTGTTGGGATGAACACTGAAGCTTTCTTT. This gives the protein CATHRGLRLVGMNTEAFF. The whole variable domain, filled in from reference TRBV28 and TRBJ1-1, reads DVKVTQSSRYLVKRTGEKVFLECVQDMDHENMFWYRQDPGLGLRLIYFSYDVKMKEKGDIPEGYSVSREKKERFSLILESASTNQTSMYLCATHRGLRLVGMNTEAFFGQGTRLTVV.

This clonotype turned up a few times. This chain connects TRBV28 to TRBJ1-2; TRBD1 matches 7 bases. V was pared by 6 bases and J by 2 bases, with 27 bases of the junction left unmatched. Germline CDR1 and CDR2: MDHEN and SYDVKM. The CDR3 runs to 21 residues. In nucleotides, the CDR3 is TGTGCCAGCAGCCGAACAGGGGCAGGGGGTCTCTACTTCACGCTGAACTATGGCTACACCTTC. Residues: CASSRTGAGGLYFTLNYGYTF.

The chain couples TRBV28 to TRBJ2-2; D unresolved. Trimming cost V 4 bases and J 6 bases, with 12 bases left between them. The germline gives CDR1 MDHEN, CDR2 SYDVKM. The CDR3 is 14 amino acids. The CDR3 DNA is TGTGCCAGCAGTTCAGTTACCTTCCCCGGGGAGCTGTTTTTT. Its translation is CASSSVTFPGELFF.

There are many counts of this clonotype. CDR3 nucleotides: TGTGCCAGCAGTTACTCGATGCGAAATAATTCACCCCTCCACTTT. Translating gives CASSYSMRNNSPLHF. The genes are TRBV6-6 and TRBJ1-6, with no clear D. Germline V gives CDR1 MNHNY, CDR2 SVGAGI (reference sequence). V gave up 0 bases and J gave up 5 bases, with 8 bases separating them. The CDR3 has 15 residues.

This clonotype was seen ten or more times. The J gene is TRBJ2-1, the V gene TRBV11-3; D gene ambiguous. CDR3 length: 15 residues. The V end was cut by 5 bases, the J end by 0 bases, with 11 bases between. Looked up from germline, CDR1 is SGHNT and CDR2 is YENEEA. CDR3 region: CASSPGLHSYNEQFF. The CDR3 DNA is TGTGCCAGCAGCCCCGGGCTACACTCCTACAATGAGCAGTTCTTC.

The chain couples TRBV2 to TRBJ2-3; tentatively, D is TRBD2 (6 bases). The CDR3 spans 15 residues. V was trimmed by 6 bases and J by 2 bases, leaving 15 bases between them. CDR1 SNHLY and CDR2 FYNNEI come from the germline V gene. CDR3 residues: CASRTHGGVTDTQYF. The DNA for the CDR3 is TGTGCCAGCAGAACGCACGGGGGAGTCACAGATACGCAGTATTTT.

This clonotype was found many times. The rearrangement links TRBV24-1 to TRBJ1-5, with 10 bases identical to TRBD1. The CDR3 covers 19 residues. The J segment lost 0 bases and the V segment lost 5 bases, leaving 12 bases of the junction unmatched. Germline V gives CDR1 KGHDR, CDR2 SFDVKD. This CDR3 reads CATSAGQGFRTSSNQPQHF. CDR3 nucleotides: TGTGCCACCAGTGCGGGACAGGGGTTTCGGACCTCTAGCAATCAGCCCCAGCATTTT.

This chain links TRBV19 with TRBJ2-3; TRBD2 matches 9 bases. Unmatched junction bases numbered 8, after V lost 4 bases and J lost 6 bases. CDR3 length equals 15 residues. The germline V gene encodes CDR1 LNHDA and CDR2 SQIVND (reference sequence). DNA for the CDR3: TGTGCCAGTAGTACTGGCGGGAGGGCCGGGGATACGCAGTATTTT. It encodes CASSTGGRAGDTQYF.

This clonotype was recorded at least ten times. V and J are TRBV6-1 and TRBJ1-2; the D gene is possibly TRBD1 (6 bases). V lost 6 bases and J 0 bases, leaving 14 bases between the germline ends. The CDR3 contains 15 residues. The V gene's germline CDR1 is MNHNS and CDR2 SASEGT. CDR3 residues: CASSVTGWTNYGYTF. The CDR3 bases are TGTGCCAGCAGCGTTACAGGGTGGACTAACTATGGCTACACCTTC.